One TCR beta chain is described in this entry. Its antigen is still unknown. Using a J-beta primer mix together with a sample-barcoded 5' primer, a second PCR was run for roughly 6 to 11 cycles. TCRdb re-called the 5' RACE reads through MiXCR, storing one row per CDR3 protein. The table has 1,300,000 or so distinct CDR3 sequences, 59% seen once. The data are from a study of blood T cells in healthy people across ages. Whole-study findings and limits: A greater number of naive CD4+ cells and higher diversity distinguished long-lived donors from aged donors.

The sample taken for sequencing was blood. This TCR derives from a man aged 18 to 29 in good health.

CDR3 sequence (DNA): TGTGCCAGCAGTCGAATCGGGACAGGGGACAATGAGCAGTTCTTC. Its protein product is CASSRIGTGDNEQFF. This sequence joins TRBV6-2 or TRBV6-3 and TRBJ2-1; 10 bases match TRBD1. This CDR3 contains 15 residues. CDR1 and CDR2 from the germline V gene are MNHEY and SVGEGT. J was trimmed by 5 bases and V by 5 bases; bases with no gene match: 6.